The 4 T cell receptor beta chains listed next were all sequenced from one sample in a study of blood T cell repertoires in COVID-19. Libraries were prepared by immunoSEQ multiplex PCR; TCRdb keeps only in-frame clonotypes and omits some of them. This sample has 250,000 or so clones; about 91% occur once, and the top ten carry about 3%. The sequencing input was PBMCs or T cells enriched from blood (not recorded which). The origin of the receptors is a man aged 35 to 55 who had been exposed to COVID-19.

The chain has TRBV28 and TRBJ2-2; the D gene is possibly TRBD2 (6 bases). The CDR3 contains 17 residues. V gave up 1 base and J gave up 1 base, with 13 bases separating them. CDR1 is MDHEN and CDR2 is SYDVKM in the germline V gene. CDR3 protein: CASSLLASGQNTGELFF. DNA for the CDR3: TGTGCCAGCAGTTTATTGGCCAGCGGGCAGAACACCGGGGAGCTGTTTTTT.

The chain combines TRBV28 with TRBJ1-1, with D hard to call. The CDR3 is made up of 13 amino acids. Germline-derived CDR1 and CDR2 are MDHEN and SYDVKM. Trimming took 5 bases from V and 0 from J, leaving 7 bases between them. In DNA, the CDR3 is TGTGCCAGCAGTATAGTAATGAACACTGAAGCTTTCTTT. Its translation: CASSIVMNTEAFF. The full variable domain, completed using reference TRBV28 and TRBJ1-1, is DVKVTQSSRYLVKRTGEKVFLECVQDMDHENMFWYRQDPGLGLRLIYFSYDVKMKEKGDIPEGYSVSREKKERFSLILESASTNQTSMYLCASSIVMNTEAFFGQGTRLTVV.

This clone was counted a single time. The chain carries TRBV6-5 and TRBJ2-1; no reliable D call. Trimming cost V 7 bases and J 4 bases, with 5 bases left between them. Looked up from germline, CDR1 is MNHEY and CDR2 is SVGAGI. The length of the CDR3 is 11 residues. Here the CDR3 DNA reads TGTGCCAGCAATCGGTACAATGAGCAGTTCTTC. Its translation is CASNRYNEQFF.

This sequence joins TRBV30 and TRBJ2-7; tentative D call: TRBD1 (5 bases). The CDR3 spans 14 residues. Germline V lookup: CDR1 GTSNPN, CDR2 SVGIG (reference sequence). Trimming removed 3 bases from V and 3 bases from J, with 15 bases in between. CDR3 sequence: CAWRDTGSGYEQYF. The CDR3 DNA is TGTGCCTGGAGGGACACCGGGTCTGGCTACGAGCAGTACTTC.